The 9 T cell receptor beta chains listed next were all sequenced from one sample in a study of T cells after yellow fever vaccination. TCRdb fed the 5' RACE reads into MiXCR, producing one record per CDR3 protein. The sample lists hundreds of thousands of distinct CDR3 sequences, approximately 12% seen once, with over 12% in the top ten. Material: PBMCs, obtained on the day of the yellow fever booster vaccination. These receptors all stem from a man aged 30 to 39 who received the YFV17D yellow fever vaccine.

The J gene is TRBJ2-1, the V gene TRBV3-1; 11 bases align to TRBD2. The CDR3 loop spans 18 amino acids. V lost 1 base to trimming and J lost 4 bases; unmatched junction nucleotides: 9. Germline CDR1 and CDR2: LGHDT and YNNKEL (reference sequence). The CDR3 region is CASSQAYSTSGKYNEQFF. For the CDR3, the DNA is TGTGCCAGCAGCCAAGCATACTCGACTAGCGGGAAATACAATGAGCAGTTCTTC.

V is TRBV7-2 and J is TRBJ1-6; D ambiguous. V lost 3 bases and J 7 bases, leaving 16 bases between the germline ends. CDR1 SGHTA and CDR2 FQGNSA come from the germline V gene. The CDR3 spans 16 residues. CDR3 amino acids: CASSLFPGAPNSPLHF. CDR3 sequence (DNA): TGTGCCAGCAGCTTGTTCCCGGGAGCCCCCAATTCACCCCTCCACTTT.

The V gene is TRBV7-3, the J gene TRBJ2-3, with D hard to call. Germline V gene lookup returns CDR1 SGHTA and CDR2 FQGTGA. V was cut by 0 bases and J by 6 bases, with 10 bases left in between. The CDR3 is 14 residues long. The CDR3 protein is CASSLTWELDTQYF. The CDR3 DNA reads TGTGCCAGCAGCTTAACGTGGGAACTTGATACGCAGTATTTT.

The V call is TRBV12-3 or TRBV12-4, the J call TRBJ1-2; no reliable D call. Deletions cut 5 bases from V and 4 bases from J, with 11 bases between. This CDR3 region has 13 residues. CDR3: CASSPDLGYGYTF. The CDR3 coding sequence is TGTGCCAGCAGTCCGGACCTGGGCTATGGCTACACCTTC.

The chain joins TRBV29-1 to TRBJ2-5; D unclear. Per the germline V gene, CDR1 is SQVTM and CDR2 is ANQGSEA. Trimming pared 6 bases from V and 2 bases from J, leaving 10 bases between. The CDR3 has 12 residues. The CDR3: CSVLALQETQYF. For the CDR3, the DNA is TGCAGCGTGTTGGCATTACAAGAGACCCAGTACTTC.

The rearrangement joins TRBV7-9 to TRBJ2-1, with 11 bases matching TRBD2. Germline CDR1 and CDR2: SEHNR and FQNEAQ (reference sequence). The CDR3 length is 17 residues. V shed 5 bases, J shed 8 bases, and the junction held 14 bases outside the gene matches. This CDR3 is CASSIKGTSGRRDEQFF. CDR3 DNA: TGTGCCAGCAGCATAAAAGGGACTAGCGGCAGGAGGGATGAGCAGTTCTTC.

This chain links TRBV5-4 with TRBJ2-2; TRBD1 is a possible D gene (5 bases). The germline V gene encodes CDR1 SGHNT and CDR2 YYREEE (reference sequence). Trimming removed 2 bases from V and 6 bases from J, with 14 bases in between. The CDR3 extends over 15 amino acids. The chain's CDR3 is CASSFGRELSGELFF. As DNA, the CDR3 is TGTGCCAGCAGCTTCGGCAGGGAACTTTCCGGGGAGCTGTTTTTT.

This clonotype was picked up many times. V usage is TRBV20-1 and J usage is TRBJ2-1, with D unclear. Germline CDR1 reads DFQATT; CDR2 reads SNEGSKA (reference sequence). The CDR3 is made up of 12 amino acids. Trimming removed 0 bases at V and 6 bases at J, with 6 bases between. CDR3 in amino acids: CSARDRPNEQFF. The CDR3 region has the DNA TGCAGTGCTAGAGATCGACCCAATGAGCAGTTCTTC.

This sequence joins TRBV5-1 and TRBJ1-1; tentative D call: TRBD1 (5 bases). Germline CDR1 is SGHRS and CDR2 is YFSETQ. The CDR3 contains 13 residues. The ends were cut back, 5 bases at V and 3 bases at J, with 11 bases in the middle. Here the CDR3 DNA reads TGCGCCAGCAGTACCGGGACTTACACTGAAGCTTTCTTT. Translation gives CASSTGTYTEAFF.